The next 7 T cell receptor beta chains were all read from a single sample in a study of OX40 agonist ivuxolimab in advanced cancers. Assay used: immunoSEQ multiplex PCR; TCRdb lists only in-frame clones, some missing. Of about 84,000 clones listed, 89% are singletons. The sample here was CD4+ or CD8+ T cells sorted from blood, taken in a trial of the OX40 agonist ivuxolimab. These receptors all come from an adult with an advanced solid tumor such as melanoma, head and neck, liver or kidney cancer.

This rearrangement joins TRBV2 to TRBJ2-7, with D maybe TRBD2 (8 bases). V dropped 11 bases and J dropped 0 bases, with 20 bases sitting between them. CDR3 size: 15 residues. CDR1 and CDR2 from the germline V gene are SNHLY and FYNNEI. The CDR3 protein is CACKAGRDSSYEQYF. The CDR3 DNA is TGTGCCTGCAAAGCCGGGAGGGACAGCTCCTACGAGCAGTACTTC.

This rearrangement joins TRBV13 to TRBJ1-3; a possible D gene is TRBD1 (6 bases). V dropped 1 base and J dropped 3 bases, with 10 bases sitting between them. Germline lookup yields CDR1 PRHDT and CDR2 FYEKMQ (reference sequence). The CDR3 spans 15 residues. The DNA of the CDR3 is TGTGCCAGCAGCTTAGTTGGAGGGGGTGGAAACACCATATATTTT. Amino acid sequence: CASSLVGGGGNTIYF.

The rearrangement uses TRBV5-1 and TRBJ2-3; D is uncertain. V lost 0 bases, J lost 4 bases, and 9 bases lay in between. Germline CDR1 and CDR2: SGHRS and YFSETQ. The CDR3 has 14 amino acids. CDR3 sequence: CASSLGALADTQYF. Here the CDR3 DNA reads TGCGCCAGCAGCTTGGGGGCCTTGGCAGATACGCAGTATTTT. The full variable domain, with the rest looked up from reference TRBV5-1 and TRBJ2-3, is KAGVTQTPRYLIKTRGQQVTLSCSPISGHRSVSWYQQTPGQGLQFLFEYFSETQRNKGNFPGRFSGRQFSNSRSEMNVSTLELGDSALYLCASSLGALADTQYFGPGTRLTVL.

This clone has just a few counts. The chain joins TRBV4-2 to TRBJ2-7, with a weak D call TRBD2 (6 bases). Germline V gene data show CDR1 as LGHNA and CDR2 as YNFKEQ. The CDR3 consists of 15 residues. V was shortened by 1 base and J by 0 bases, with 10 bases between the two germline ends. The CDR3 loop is CASSQGGESSYEQYF. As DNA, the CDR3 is TGTGCCAGCAGCCAAGGCGGGGAGAGCTCCTACGAGCAGTACTTC.

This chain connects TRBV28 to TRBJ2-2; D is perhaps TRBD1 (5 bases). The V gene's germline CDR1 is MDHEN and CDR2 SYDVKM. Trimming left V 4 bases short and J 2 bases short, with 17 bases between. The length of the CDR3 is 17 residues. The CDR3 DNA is TGTGCCAGCAGTTACGTGACAGACGCTAGAAACACCGGGGAGCTGTTTTTT. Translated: CASSYVTDARNTGELFF. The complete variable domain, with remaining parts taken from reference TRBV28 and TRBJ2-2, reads DVKVTQSSRYLVKRTGEKVFLECVQDMDHENMFWYRQDPGLGLRLIYFSYDVKMKEKGDIPEGYSVSREKKERFSLILESASTNQTSMYLCASSYVTDARNTGELFFGEGSRLTVL.

DNA for the CDR3: TGTGCCAGCACCCCCAGGGTCGGGCGGGGAAGCTCCTACGAGCAGTACGTC. This translates into CASTPRVGRGSSYEQYV. The chain employs TRBV7-8 and TRBJ2-7, with D tentatively TRBD2 (6 bases). Germline CDR1 is SGHVS and CDR2 is FQNEAQ. V was shortened by 7 bases and J by 0 bases, with 22 bases between the two germline ends. The length of the CDR3 is 17 residues.

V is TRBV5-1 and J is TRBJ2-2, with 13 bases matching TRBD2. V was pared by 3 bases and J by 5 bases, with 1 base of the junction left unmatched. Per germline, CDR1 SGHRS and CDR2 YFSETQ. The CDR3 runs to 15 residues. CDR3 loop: CASSWGLAGTGELFF. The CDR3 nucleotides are TGCGCCAGCAGCTGGGGACTAGCGGGAACCGGGGAGCTGTTTTTT.